This T cell receptor (beta chain) was recovered during a study of CD8 T cells in Susac syndrome. Sequencing of TCR beta was performed on blood CD8+ T cells and on blood CD4+ T cells. Germline-derived CDR1 and CDR2 are MNHEY and SMNVEV (reference sequence). CDR3 length: 17 amino acids. Trimming left V 4 bases short and J 0 bases short, with 18 bases between. RNA in amounts of roughly 0.5 to 1 ug was reverse transcribed with random hexamers. immunoSEQ multiplex PCR amplified TCR beta CDR3 across 54 Vbeta, 13 Jbeta. Each CDR3 protein gets one entry after TCRdb re-called the immunoSEQ multiplex PCR reads with MiXCR. The sample carries 150,000 to 200,000 distinct CDR3 sequences, 90% to 95% recorded once.

The clonotype comes from a human donor with Susac syndrome. The chain has TRBV27 and TRBJ1-1, with D maybe TRBD1 (5 bases). The sample taken for sequencing was CD4+ T cells from PBMCs. CDR3 sequence: CASSSQSRGVMNTEAFF. The CDR3 nucleotides read TGTGCCAGCAGTTCTCAAAGTCGGGGCGTAATGAACACTGAAGCTTTCTTT.